This T cell receptor (beta chain) originates from a study of blood T cell repertoires in COVID-19. Study-level background: The United States, Italy and Spain supplied acute and convalescent COVID-19 samples. PBMCs, B-cell-depleted T cells, or T cells were the source of the cDNA or gDNA that made up the material.

As processed by the authors: Reference gene primer amplification in the assay estimated nucleated cell counts. Clones were read by immunoSEQ multiplex PCR, and TCRdb kept only the in-frame ones, dropping some. The V and J calls and clone size were taken over from that table, and D and trimming were inferred from the DNA. Of a few hundred thousand clones in the sample, around four fifths were seen once. This CDR3 region has 16 residues. The germline V gene encodes CDR1 SGHVS and CDR2 FQNEAQ. V was clipped by 1 base and J by 4 bases, with 13 bases between them. The specimen was peripheral blood. The origin of this receptor is a woman in her forties or fifties with acute or convalescent COVID-19. The V and J genes are TRBV7-8 and TRBJ2-2; TRBD1 is a possible D gene (6 bases). CDR3 in amino acids: CASSLVTQGTTGELFF. CDR3 bases: TGTGCCAGCAGCTTAGTCACCCAGGGGACCACCGGGGAGCTGTTTTTT.